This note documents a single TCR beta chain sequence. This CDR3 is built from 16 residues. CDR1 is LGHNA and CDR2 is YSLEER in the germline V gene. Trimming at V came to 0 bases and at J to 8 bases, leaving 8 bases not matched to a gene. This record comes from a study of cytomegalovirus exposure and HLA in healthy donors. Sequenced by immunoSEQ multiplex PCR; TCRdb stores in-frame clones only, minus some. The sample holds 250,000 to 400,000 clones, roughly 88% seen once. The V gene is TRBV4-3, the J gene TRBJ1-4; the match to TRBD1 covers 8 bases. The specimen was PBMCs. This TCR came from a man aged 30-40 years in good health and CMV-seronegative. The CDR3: CASSQERQGREEKLFF. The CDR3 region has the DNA TGCGCCAGCAGCCAAGAAAGACAGGGGAGGGAGGAAAAACTGTTTTTT.